A single sample gave rise to the 9 T cell receptor beta chains below, sequenced in a study of blood T cell repertoires in COVID-19. Clones were sequenced by immunoSEQ multiplex PCR, and TCRdb holds only the in-frame ones, with some missing. The sample carries some 270,000 clones, roughly 80% recorded once. The source material was PBMCs or T cells enriched from blood (not recorded which). These receptors were collected from a man over 45 who had recovered from COVID-19.

This clone has a single count. The chain is built from TRBV7-9 and TRBJ2-2; 7 positions agree with TRBD1. CDR1 and CDR2 from the germline V gene are SEHNR and FQNEAQ (reference sequence). This CDR3 has 15 amino acids. V lost 5 bases to trimming and J lost 5 bases; unmatched junction nucleotides: 8. Written as DNA, the CDR3 is TGTGCCAGCAGCAACGACAGGGCTAGGACCGGGGAGCTGTTTTTT. Its protein product is CASSNDRARTGELFF.

The genes are TRBV18 and TRBJ2-4; D may be TRBD2 (5 bases). V lost 0 bases to trimming and J lost 2 bases, with 17 bases between them. There are 18 residues in the CDR3. CDR1 KGHSH and CDR2 LQKENI come from the germline V gene. Here the CDR3 DNA reads TGTGCCAGCTCACCACCGGGCACTAGTCTCAGATCCAAAAACATTCAGTACTTC. It yields the protein CASSPPGTSLRSKNIQYF.

The chain recombines TRBV3-1 (or the pseudogene TRBV3-2) with TRBJ1-5, with D perhaps matching TRBD1 (6 bases). Germline V lookup: CDR1 LGHDT, CDR2 YNNKEL (reference sequence). The V gene lost 6 bases and the J gene lost 0 bases, with 12 bases spanning the gap. The CDR3 has 15 residues. CDR3 in amino acids: CASSRSGDSNQPQHF. The CDR3 coding sequence is TGTGCCAGCAGTCGTTCAGGGGATAGCAATCAGCCCCAGCATTTT.

This chain joins TRBV10-1 and TRBJ2-1, with TRBD1 matching 11 bases. Germline lookup yields CDR1 WNHNN and CDR2 SYGVQD (reference sequence). The CDR3 has 16 residues. V was clipped by 4 bases and J by 5 bases; unmatched bases: 7. CDR3 in amino acids: CASSGFGQGANNEQFF. The CDR3 region has the DNA TGCGCCAGCAGTGGGTTTGGACAGGGGGCTAACAATGAGCAGTTCTTC.

V and J are TRBV5-6 and TRBJ1-2; tentatively, D is TRBD1 (5 bases). The CDR3 is 14 residues long. CDR1 SGHDT and CDR2 YYEEEE come from the germline V gene. V was pared by 0 bases and J by 1 base, with 7 bases between. CDR3 in DNA: TGTGCCAGCAGCTTGGGACAGAATAACTATGGCTACACCTTC. This gives the protein CASSLGQNNYGYTF.

The gene calls are TRBV7-3 and TRBJ1-2; D is unresolved. From germline, CDR1 is SGHTA and CDR2 FQGTGA. V was clipped by 5 bases and J by 2 bases, with 9 bases between them. CDR3 length: 13 residues. The CDR3 loop is CASSPRGNYGYTF. The CDR3 DNA reads as TGTGCCAGCAGCCCACGAGGAAACTATGGCTACACCTTC.

This chain uses TRBV29-1 with TRBJ1-1; 8 nucleotides line up with TRBD1. The junction had 9 bases not matched to a gene; V was cut back by 4 bases and J by 5 bases. The CDR3 spans 14 residues. Germline CDR1 SQVTM, CDR2 ANQGSEA. The CDR3 region is CSVGPGQGVTEAFF. In DNA, the CDR3 is TGCAGCGTTGGGCCTGGACAGGGAGTGACTGAAGCTTTCTTT.

The V and J genes are TRBV2 and TRBJ1-2, with D uncertain. Trimming left V 6 bases short and J 2 bases short, with 10 bases between. The CDR3 is made up of 13 amino acids. Per the germline V gene, CDR1 is SNHLY and CDR2 is FYNNEI. The CDR3, as DNA: TGTGCCAGCAGCGTTGACACAAACTATGGCTACACCTTC. Translated, it gives CASSVDTNYGYTF.

The V gene is TRBV11-3, the J gene TRBJ1-2, with 7 bases matching TRBD1. J gave up 1 base and V 5 bases, and 10 bases lay outside the gene matches. The CDR3 contains 16 residues. Germline CDR1 and CDR2: SGHNT and YENEEA. CDR3 amino acids: CASSPKGAAFNYGYTF. CDR3 in DNA: TGTGCCAGCAGCCCCAAGGGGGCAGCCTTTAACTATGGCTACACCTTC.